The present TCR beta chain was sequenced within a study of PD-1 blockade in classical Hodgkin lymphoma. Method: immunoSEQ multiplex PCR; TCRdb's copy keeps in-frame clones and lacks some. Of about 13,000 clones in the sample, roughly 92% were seen once. Every one of the patients relapsed after autologous stem cell transplantation (brentuximab vedotin exposure was variable). This CDR3 contains 14 residues. V trimming: 4 bases; J trimming: 4 bases; junction bases outside the gene matches: 6. Germline values: CDR1 MNHEY, CDR2 SVGAGI. The sample in question was peripheral blood mononuclear cells (PBMCs), obtained at baseline. The chain employs TRBV6-5 and TRBJ2-7; 8 positions match TRBD1. The TCR originated in a human donor with classical Hodgkin lymphoma. CDR3: CASSSYQGAYEQYF. DNA for the CDR3: TGTGCCAGCAGTTCCTACCAGGGGGCTTACGAGCAGTACTTC.